This T cell receptor (beta chain) was found in a study of CD4 T cells in relation to SARS-CoV-2 and coronaviruses. Study summary: Controls used an HIV-1 Nef peptide pool or no peptide. Findings and caveats of the study: No donor gave both pre-pandemic and post-infection samples.

The table came from immunoSEQ multiplex PCR; TCRdb's copy has only in-frame clones and leaves some out. The sample lists around 18,000 clones, 60% to 75% occurring once. Worth noting for this clone: No antigen is known for it.

CD4+ T cells from unexposed donors were obtained before the COVID-19 pandemic (2011-2018). CD4+ T cells were isolated from the cells after less than 13 days of culture. Testing used SARS-CoV-2 S/N and four cold-coronavirus spikes on unexposed-donor CD4+ T cells, cells permitting. On days 3 and 7, cultures got half fresh IL-2 medium. Germline CDR1 is MDHEN and CDR2 is SYDVKM. This CDR3 spans 11 amino acids. V was cut by 6 bases and J by 1 base, with 3 bases left in between. The sequencing input was CD4+ T cells from PBMCs, cultured in vitro. This receptor was obtained from a human donor in good health. V usage is TRBV28 and J usage is TRBJ1-1; D is undetermined. Here the CDR3 reads CASSSNTEAFF. In nucleotides, the CDR3 is TGTGCCAGCAGCTCGAACACTGAAGCTTTCTTT.